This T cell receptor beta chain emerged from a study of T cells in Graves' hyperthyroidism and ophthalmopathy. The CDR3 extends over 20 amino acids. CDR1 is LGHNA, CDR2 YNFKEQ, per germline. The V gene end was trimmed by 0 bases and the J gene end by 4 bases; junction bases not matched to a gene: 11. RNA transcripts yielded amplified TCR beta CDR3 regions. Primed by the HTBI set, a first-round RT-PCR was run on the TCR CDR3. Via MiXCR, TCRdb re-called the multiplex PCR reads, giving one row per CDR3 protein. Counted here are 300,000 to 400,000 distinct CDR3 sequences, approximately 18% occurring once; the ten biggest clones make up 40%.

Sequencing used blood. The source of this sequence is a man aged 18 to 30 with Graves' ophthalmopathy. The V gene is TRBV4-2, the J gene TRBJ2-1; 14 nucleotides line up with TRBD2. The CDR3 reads CASSQDPGGTSGGYYNEQFF. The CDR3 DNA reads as TGTGCCAGCAGCCAAGACCCGGGAGGGACTAGCGGGGGCTATTACAATGAGCAGTTCTTC.